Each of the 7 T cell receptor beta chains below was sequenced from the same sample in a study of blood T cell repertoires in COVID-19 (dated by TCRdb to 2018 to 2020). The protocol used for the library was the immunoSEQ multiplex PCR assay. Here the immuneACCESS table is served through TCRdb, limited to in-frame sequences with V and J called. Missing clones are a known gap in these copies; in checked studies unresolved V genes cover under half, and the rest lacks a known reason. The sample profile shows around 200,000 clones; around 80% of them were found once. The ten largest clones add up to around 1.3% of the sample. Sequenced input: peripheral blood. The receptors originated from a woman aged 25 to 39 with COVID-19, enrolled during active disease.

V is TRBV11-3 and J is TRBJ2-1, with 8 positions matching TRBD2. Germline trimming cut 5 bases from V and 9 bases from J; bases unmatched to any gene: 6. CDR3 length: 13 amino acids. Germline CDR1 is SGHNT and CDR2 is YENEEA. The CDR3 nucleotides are TGTGCCAGCAGCGCGGGACTAGTCTCTGAGCAGTTCTTC. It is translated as CASSAGLVSEQFF.

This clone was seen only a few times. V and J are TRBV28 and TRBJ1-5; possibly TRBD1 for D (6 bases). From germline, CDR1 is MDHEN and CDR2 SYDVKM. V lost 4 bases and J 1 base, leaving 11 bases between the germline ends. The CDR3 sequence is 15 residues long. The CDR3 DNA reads TGTGCCAGCAGTTCCACAGGGCGAAGCAATCAGCCCCAGCATTTT. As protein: CASSSTGRSNQPQHF.

CDR3: CASGVISGASYNEQFF. The CDR3 DNA is TGTGCTAGTGGGGTGATTAGCGGGGCTTCCTACAATGAGCAGTTCTTC. The V call is TRBV12-5, the J call TRBJ2-1, with 8 bases fitting TRBD2. The CDR3 contains 16 residues. The J segment lost 1 base and the V segment lost 6 bases, leaving 8 bases of the junction unmatched. Per the germline V gene, CDR1 is LGHNT and CDR2 is FRNRAP.

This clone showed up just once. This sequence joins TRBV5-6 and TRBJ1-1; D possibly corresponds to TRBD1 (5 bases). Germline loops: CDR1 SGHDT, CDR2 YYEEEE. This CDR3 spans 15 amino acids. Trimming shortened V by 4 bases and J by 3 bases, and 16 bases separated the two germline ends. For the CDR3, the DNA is TGTGCCAGCAGCGGTGTGGGGCAGGGATACACTGAAGCTTTCTTT. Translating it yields CASSGVGQGYTEAFF.

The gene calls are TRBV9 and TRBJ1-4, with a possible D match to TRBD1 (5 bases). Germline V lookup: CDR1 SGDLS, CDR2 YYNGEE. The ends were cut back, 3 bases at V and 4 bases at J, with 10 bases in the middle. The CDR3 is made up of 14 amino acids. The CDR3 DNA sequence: TGTGCCAGCAGCGGTGGACAACGTAATGAAAAACTGTTTTTT. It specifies CASSGGQRNEKLFF.

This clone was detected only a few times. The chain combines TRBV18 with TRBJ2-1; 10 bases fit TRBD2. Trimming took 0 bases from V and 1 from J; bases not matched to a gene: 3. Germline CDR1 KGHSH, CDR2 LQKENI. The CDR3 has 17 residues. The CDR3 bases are TGTGCCAGCTCACCACCGTCTAGCGGGAGATCCTACAATGAGCAGTTCTTC. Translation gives CASSPPSSGRSYNEQFF.

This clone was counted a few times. CDR3 loop: CASSGEGQGAYEQYF. The CDR3 coding sequence is TGTGCCAGCAGCGGCGAGGGACAGGGGGCTTACGAGCAGTACTTC. J is TRBJ2-7 and V is TRBV9; 12 nucleotides agree with TRBD1. This CDR3 contains 15 residues. V lost 3 bases, J lost 4 bases, and 5 bases stayed unmatched. Germline loops: CDR1 SGDLS, CDR2 YYNGEE.